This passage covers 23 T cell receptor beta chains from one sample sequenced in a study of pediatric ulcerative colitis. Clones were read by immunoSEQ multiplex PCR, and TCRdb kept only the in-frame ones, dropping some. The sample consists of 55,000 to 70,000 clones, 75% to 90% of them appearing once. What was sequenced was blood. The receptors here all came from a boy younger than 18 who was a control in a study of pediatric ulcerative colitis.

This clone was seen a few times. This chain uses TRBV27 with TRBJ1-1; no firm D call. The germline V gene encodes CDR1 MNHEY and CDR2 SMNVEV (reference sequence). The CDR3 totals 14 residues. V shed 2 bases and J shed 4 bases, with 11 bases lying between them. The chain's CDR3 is CASSLSFEGTEAFF. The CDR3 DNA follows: TGTGCCAGCAGTTTAAGCTTTGAGGGCACTGAAGCTTTCTTT.

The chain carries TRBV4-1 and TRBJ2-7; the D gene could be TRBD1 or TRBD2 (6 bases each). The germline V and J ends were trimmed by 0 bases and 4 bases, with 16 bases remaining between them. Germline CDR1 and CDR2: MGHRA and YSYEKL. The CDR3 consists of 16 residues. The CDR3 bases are TGCGCCAGCAGCCAAGATGTAGGGGGGCAACGTTACGAGCAGTACTTC. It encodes CASSQDVGGQRYEQYF.

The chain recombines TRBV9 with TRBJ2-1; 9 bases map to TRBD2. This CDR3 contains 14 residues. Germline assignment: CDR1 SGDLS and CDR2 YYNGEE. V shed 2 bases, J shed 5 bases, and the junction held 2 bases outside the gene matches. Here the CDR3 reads CASSVSSGNNEQFF. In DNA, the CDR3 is TGTGCCAGCAGCGTCTCTAGCGGGAACAATGAGCAGTTCTTC.

CDR3 loop: CASSGLAGQEKFF. In nucleotides, the CDR3 is TGTGCCAGCTCGGGACTAGCGGGACAGGAGAAGTTCTTC. This chain uses TRBV7-3 with TRBJ2-1; 13 positions agree with TRBD2. This CDR3 comprises 13 residues. Trimming removed 8 bases from V and 14 bases from J; junction bases left unmatched: 9. CDR1 and CDR2 (germline): SGHTA, FQGTGA.

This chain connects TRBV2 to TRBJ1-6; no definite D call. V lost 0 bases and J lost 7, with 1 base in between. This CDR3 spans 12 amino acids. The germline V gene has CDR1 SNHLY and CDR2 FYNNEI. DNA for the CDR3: TGTGCCAGCAGTGAAGCGAATTCACCCCTCCACTTT. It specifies CASSEANSPLHF. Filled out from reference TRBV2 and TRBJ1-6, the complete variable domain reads EPEVTQTPSHQVTQMGQEVILRCVPISNHLYFYWYRQILGQKVEFLVSFYNNEISEKSEIFDDQFSVERPDGSNFTLKIRSTKLEDSAMYFCASSEANSPLHFGNGTRLTVT.

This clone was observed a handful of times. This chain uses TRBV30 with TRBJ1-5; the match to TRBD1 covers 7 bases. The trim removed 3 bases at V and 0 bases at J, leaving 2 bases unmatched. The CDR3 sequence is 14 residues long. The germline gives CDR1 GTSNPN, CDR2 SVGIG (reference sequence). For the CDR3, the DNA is TGTGCCTGGAGCAGACAGGGTAGCAATCAGCCCCAGCATTTT. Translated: CAWSRQGSNQPQHF. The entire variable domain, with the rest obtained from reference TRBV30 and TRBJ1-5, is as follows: SQTIHQWPATLVQPVGSPLSLECTVEGTSNPNLYWYRQAAGRGLQLLFYSVGIGQISSEVPQNLSASRPQDRQFILSSKKLLLSDSGFYLCAWSRQGSNQPQHFGDGTRLSIL.

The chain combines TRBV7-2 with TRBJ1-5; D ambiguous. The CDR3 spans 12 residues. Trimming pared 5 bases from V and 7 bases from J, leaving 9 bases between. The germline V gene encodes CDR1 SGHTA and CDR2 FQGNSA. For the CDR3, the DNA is TGTGCCAGCAGCCGGGAAGCCCAGCCCCAGCATTTT. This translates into CASSREAQPQHF.

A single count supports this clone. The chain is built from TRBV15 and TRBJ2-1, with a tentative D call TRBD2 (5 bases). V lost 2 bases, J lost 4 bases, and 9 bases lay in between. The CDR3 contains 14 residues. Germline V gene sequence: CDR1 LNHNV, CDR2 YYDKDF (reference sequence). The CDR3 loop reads CATSRISEYNEQFF. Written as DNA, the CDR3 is TGTGCCACCAGCAGAATTAGCGAGTACAATGAGCAGTTCTTC.

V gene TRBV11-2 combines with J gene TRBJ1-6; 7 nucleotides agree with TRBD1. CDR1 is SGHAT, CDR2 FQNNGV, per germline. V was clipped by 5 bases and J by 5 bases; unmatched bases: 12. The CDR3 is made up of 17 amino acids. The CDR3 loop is CASSKRGPTGDNSPLHF. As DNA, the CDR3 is TGTGCCAGCAGCAAAAGGGGACCCACAGGGGATAATTCACCCCTCCACTTT.

The CDR3 is CASSSSLARQGANYGYTF. In DNA, the CDR3 is TGTGCCAGCAGCTCTTCTCTGGCGAGACAGGGGGCTAACTATGGCTACACCTTC. V is TRBV7-8 and J is TRBJ1-2; 9 positions match TRBD1. CDR3 length: 18 residues. CDR1 and CDR2 from the germline V gene are SGHVS and FQNEAQ. V lost 4 bases to trimming and J lost 0 bases; unmatched junction nucleotides: 12. Using reference TRBV7-8 and TRBJ1-2 for the parts outside the CDR3, the full variable domain is GAGVSQSPRYKVAKRGQDVALRCDPISGHVSLFWYQQALGQGPEFLTYFQNEAQLDKSGLPSDRFFAERPEGSVSTLKIQRTQQEDSAVYLCASSSSLARQGANYGYTFGSGTRLTVV.

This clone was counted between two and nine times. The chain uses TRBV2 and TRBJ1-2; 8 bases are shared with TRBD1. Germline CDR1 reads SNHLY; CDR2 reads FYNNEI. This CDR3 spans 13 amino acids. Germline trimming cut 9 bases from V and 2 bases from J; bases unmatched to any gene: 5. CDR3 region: CARSGQENYGYTF. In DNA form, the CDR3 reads TGTGCCAGGTCGGGACAGGAAAACTATGGCTACACCTTC.

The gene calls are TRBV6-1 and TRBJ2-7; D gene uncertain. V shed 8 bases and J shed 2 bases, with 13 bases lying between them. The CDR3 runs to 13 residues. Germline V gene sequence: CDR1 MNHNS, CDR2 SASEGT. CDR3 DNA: TGTGCCAGCGGCAACAGCCTGACCTACGAGCAGTACTTC. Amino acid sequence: CASGNSLTYEQYF.

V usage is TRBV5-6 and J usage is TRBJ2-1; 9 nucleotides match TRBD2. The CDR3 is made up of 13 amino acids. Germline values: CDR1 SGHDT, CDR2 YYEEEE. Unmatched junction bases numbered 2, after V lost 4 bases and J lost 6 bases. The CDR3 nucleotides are TGTGCCAGCAGCATGACTAGCGGCAATGAGCAGTTCTTC. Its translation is CASSMTSGNEQFF.

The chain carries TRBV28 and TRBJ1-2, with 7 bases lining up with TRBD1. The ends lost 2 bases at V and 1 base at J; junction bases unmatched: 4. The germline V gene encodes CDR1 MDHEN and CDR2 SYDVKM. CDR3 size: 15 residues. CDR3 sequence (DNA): TGTGCCAGCAGTTTAACGGGACAGCTTAACTATGGCTACACCTTC. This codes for CASSLTGQLNYGYTF.

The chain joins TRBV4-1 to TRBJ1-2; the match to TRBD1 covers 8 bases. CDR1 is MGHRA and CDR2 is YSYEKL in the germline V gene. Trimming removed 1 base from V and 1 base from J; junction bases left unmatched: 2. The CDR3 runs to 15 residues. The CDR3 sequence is CASSQAQGGNYGYTF. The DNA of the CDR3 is TGCGCCAGCAGCCAAGCACAGGGGGGTAACTATGGCTACACCTTC.

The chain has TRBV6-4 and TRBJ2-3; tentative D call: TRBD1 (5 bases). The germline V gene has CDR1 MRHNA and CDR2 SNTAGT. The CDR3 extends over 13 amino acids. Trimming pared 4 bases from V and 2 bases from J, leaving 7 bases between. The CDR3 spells CASSVGATDTQYF. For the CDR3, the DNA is TGTGCCAGCAGTGTTGGGGCCACAGATACGCAGTATTTT.

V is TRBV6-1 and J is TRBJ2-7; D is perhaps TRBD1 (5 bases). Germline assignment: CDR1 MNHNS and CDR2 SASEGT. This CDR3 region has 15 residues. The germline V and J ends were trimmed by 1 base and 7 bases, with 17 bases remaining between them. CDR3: CASSEEGMPVEEQYF. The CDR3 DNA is TGTGCCAGCAGTGAAGAGGGGATGCCGGTAGAAGAGCAGTACTTC.

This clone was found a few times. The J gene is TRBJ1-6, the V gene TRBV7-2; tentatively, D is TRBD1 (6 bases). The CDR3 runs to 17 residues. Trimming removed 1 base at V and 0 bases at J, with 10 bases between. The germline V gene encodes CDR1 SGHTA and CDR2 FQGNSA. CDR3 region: CASSLGRGGSYNSPLHF. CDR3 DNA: TGTGCCAGCAGCTTAGGGAGGGGGGGCTCCTATAATTCACCCCTCCACTTT.

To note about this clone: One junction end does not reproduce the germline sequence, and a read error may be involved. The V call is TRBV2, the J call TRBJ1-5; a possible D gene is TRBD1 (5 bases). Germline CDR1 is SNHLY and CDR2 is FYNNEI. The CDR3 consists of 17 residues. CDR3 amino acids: CAGSVQFGGDSNQPQHF. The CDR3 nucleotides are TGTGCCGGCAGTGTTCAATTCGGGGGGGATAGCAATCAGCCCCAGCATTTT. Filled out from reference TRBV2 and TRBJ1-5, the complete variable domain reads EPEVTQTPSHQVTQMGQEVILRCVPISNHLYFYWYRQILGQKVEFLVSFYNNEISEKSEIFDDQFSVERPDGSNFTLKIRSTKLEDSAMYFCAGSVQFGGDSNQPQHFGDGTRLSIL.

The chain's CDR3 is CASSIAGGTDTQYF. The CDR3 DNA is TGTGCCAGTAGTATCGCAGGGGGCACAGATACGCAGTATTTT. This chain uses TRBV19 with TRBJ2-3; D might be TRBD1 (6 bases). The CDR3 has 14 amino acids. V dropped 3 bases and J dropped 1 base, with 8 bases sitting between them. Germline loops: CDR1 LNHDA, CDR2 SQIVND (reference sequence).

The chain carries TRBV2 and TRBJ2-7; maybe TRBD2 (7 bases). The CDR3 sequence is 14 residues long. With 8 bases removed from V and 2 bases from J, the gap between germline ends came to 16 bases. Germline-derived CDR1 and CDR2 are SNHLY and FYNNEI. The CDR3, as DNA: TGTGCCAGCTCCTTGGGGGGGCGTACCTACGAGCAGTACTTC. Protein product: CASSLGGRTYEQYF.

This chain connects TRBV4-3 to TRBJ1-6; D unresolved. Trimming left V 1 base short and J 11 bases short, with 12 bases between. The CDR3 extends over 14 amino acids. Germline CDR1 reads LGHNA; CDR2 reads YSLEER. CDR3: CASSQGSSPAPLHF. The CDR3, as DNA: TGCGCCAGCAGCCAAGGATCCTCTCCGGCACCCCTCCACTTT.

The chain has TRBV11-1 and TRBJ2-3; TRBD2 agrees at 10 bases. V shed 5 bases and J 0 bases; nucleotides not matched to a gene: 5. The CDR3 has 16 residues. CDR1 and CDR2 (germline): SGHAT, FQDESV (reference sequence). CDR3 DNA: TGTGCCAGCAGCCCTGGACTAGCGGCTAGCACAGATACGCAGTATTTT. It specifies CASSPGLAASTDTQYF.